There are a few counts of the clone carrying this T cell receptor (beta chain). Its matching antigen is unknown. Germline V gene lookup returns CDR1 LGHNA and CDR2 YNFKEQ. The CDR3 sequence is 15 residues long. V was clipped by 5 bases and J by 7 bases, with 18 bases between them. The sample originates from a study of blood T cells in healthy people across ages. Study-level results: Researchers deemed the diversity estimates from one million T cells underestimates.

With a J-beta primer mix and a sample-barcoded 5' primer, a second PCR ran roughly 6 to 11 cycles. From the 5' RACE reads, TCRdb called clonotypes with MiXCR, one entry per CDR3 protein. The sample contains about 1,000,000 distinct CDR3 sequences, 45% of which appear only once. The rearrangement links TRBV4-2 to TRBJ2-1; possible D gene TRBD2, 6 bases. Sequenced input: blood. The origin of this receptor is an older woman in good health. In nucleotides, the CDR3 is TGTGCCAGCAGCTGGGAGCTAGCGACTCGTAATGAGCAGTTCTTC. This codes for CASSWELATRNEQFF.